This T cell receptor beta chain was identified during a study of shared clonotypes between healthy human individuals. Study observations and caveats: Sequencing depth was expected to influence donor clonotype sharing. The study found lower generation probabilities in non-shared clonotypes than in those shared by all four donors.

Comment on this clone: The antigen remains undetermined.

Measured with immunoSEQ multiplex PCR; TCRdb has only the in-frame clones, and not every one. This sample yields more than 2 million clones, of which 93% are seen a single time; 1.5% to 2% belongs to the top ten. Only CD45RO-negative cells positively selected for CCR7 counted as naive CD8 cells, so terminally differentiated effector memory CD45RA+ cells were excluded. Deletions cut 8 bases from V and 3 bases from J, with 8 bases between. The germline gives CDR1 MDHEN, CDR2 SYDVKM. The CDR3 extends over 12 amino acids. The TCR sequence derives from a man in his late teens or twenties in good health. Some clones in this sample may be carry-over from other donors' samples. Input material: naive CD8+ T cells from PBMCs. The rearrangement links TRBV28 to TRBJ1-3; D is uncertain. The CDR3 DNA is TGTGCCAGCTCCGGTCGTGGAAACACCATATATTTT. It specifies CASSGRGNTIYF.